Shown below are 19 T cell receptor beta chains from a single sample sequenced in a study of CD8 T cells in ankylosing spondylitis. Findings and caveats of the study: Ankylosing spondylitis blood seemed to carry a telltale TCR beta motif made of eight or nine highly homologous variants.

Antigen specificity for these receptors is unknown. TCRdb reanalysed the 5' RACE reads using MiXCR and keeps one entry per CDR3 protein. The sample comprises more than 100,000 distinct CDR3 sequences, 17% of which are singletons, and around a third rests with the top ten. The sample taken for sequencing was blood, either unsorted or a sorted T cell fraction (not recorded which). The receptors were gathered from a male donor with ankylosing spondylitis.

The chain has TRBV5-5 and TRBJ2-2; weak D call: TRBD1 (6 bases). From germline, CDR1 is SGHKS and CDR2 YYEKEE (reference sequence). The CDR3 extends over 16 amino acids. Trimming left V 4 bases short and J 6 bases short, with 19 bases between. CDR3 sequence (DNA): TGTGCCAGCAGCACGACCGGGATCAGGGGTCCCGGGGAGCTGTTTTTT. Protein product: CASSTTGIRGPGELFF.

V is TRBV7-9 and J is TRBJ2-1; D may be TRBD1 (5 bases). This CDR3 region has 14 residues. Trimming shortened V by 3 bases and J by 5 bases, and 11 bases separated the two germline ends. Looked up from germline, CDR1 is SEHNR and CDR2 is FQNEAQ (reference sequence). The CDR3 DNA reads as TGTGCCAGCAGCTTGGGGCAGGGAAACAATGAGCAGTTCTTC. This gives the protein CASSLGQGNNEQFF.

This clonotype has ten or more counts. V usage is TRBV5-6 and J usage is TRBJ2-7, with D possibly matching TRBD1 (5 bases). Germline values: CDR1 SGHDT, CDR2 YYEEEE. CDR3 length: 12 residues. The ends were cut back, 4 bases at V and 3 bases at J, with 8 bases in the middle. The CDR3: CASSTGHYEQYF. The CDR3 nucleotides are TGTGCCAGCAGCACTGGACACTACGAGCAGTACTTC.

This clonotype was counted between two and nine times. This rearrangement joins TRBV20-1 to TRBJ2-1, with D possibly being TRBD2 (5 bases). Germline-derived CDR1 and CDR2 are DFQATT and SNEGSKA (reference sequence). This CDR3 has 15 amino acids. V lost 0 bases, J lost 2 bases, and 11 bases lay in between. This chain's CDR3 is CSARDQSGAYNEQFF. The CDR3 region has the DNA TGCAGTGCTAGAGATCAAAGCGGAGCCTACAATGAGCAGTTCTTC.

This chain connects TRBV6-1 to TRBJ2-2, with TRBD1 matching over 9 bases. The CDR3 has 16 amino acids. CDR1 MNHNS and CDR2 SASEGT come from the germline V gene. The J segment lost 5 bases and the V segment lost 2 bases, leaving 6 bases of the junction unmatched. Here the CDR3 DNA reads TGTGCCAGCAGTGAATGGGGGACAGGGTGGACCGGGGAGCTGTTTTTT. Its protein product is CASSEWGTGWTGELFF.

This chain connects TRBV12-3 or TRBV12-4 to TRBJ2-7; D is perhaps TRBD2 (5 bases). Deletions cut 3 bases from V and 6 bases from J, with 15 bases between. The CDR3 extends over 14 amino acids. The CDR3 here is CASSFGFGVPEQYF. CDR3 bases: TGTGCCAGCAGTTTCGGGTTCGGGGTCCCCGAGCAGTACTTC.

This clonotype was seen many times. J is TRBJ1-1 and V is TRBV5-6; TRBD1 agrees at 7 bases. The V gene end was trimmed by 4 bases and the J gene end by 4 bases; junction bases not matched to a gene: 7. Germline assignment: CDR1 SGHDT and CDR2 YYEEEE. There are 14 residues in the CDR3. The CDR3: CASSARQGGTEAFF. As DNA, the CDR3 is TGTGCCAGCAGCGCACGACAGGGCGGCACTGAAGCTTTCTTT.

This clonotype was seen a handful of times. The gene calls are TRBV29-1 and TRBJ2-7; TRBD2 might be the D (7 bases). Trimming stripped 4 bases from V and 2 bases from J, with 15 bases between. The germline CDR1 and CDR2 sequences are SQVTM and ANQGSEA. The CDR3 contains 14 residues. CDR3 protein: CSVAPRGTTYEQYF. DNA for the CDR3: TGCAGCGTTGCCCCTAGGGGGACTACCTACGAGCAGTACTTC.

The CDR3 loop reads CASSTSTDTQYF. The CDR3, as DNA: TGTGCCAGCAGCACATCCACAGATACGCAGTATTTT. V gene TRBV7-8 combines with J gene TRBJ2-3; D is unresolved. V lost 5 bases, J lost 2 bases, and 5 bases lay in between. The CDR3 runs 12 residues. CDR1 is SGHVS, CDR2 FQNEAQ, per germline.

In its sample, this clonotype was seen a few times. This chain connects TRBV4-3 to TRBJ1-5; no clear D gene. The germline CDR1 and CDR2 sequences are LGHNA and YSLEER. The V end lost 0 bases, the J end lost 2 bases, and 11 bases lay between the germline ends. CDR3 length equals 16 residues. CDR3 in DNA: TGCGCCAGCAGCCAAGAAAAGGGTATGGGCAATCAGCCCCAGCATTTT. Translating gives CASSQEKGMGNQPQHF.

In its sample, this clonotype was seen a few times. At one boundary the junction diverges from the germline segment, which might be a read error. The rearrangement links TRBV6-2 or TRBV6-3 to TRBJ2-7; no clear D gene. The CDR3 loop spans 15 amino acids. The germline V gene encodes CDR1 MNHEY and CDR2 SVGEGT. CDR3 bases: TGCGCTGCCAGCAGTTACGCGTTGGGTCACTACGAGCAGTACTTC. It yields the protein CAASSYALGHYEQYF.

The V call is TRBV7-9, the J call TRBJ1-2; unclear D gene. The CDR3 has 11 amino acids. V was shortened by 7 bases and J by 8 bases, with 11 bases between the two germline ends. Germline V gene lookup returns CDR1 SEHNR and CDR2 FQNEAQ (reference sequence). The CDR3 region has the DNA TGTGCCAGCAATAATAACGAGGGCTACACCTTC. It specifies CASNNNEGYTF. The full variable domain, rest sourced from reference TRBV7-9 and TRBJ1-2, is DTGVSQNPRHKITKRGQNVTFRCDPISEHNRLYWYRQTLGQGPEFLTYFQNEAQLEKSRLLSDRFSAERPKGSFSTLEIQRTEQGDSAMYLCASNNNEGYTFGSGTRLTVV.

Written as DNA, the CDR3 is TGTGCCAGCAGTGAAGGAGGGACAGGGACAAACACTGAAGCTTTCTTT. This gives the protein CASSEGGTGTNTEAFF. This rearrangement joins TRBV2 to TRBJ1-1; TRBD1 matches at 9 bases. CDR1 and CDR2 from the germline V gene are SNHLY and FYNNEI. V shed 1 base and J 2 bases; nucleotides not matched to a gene: 5. This CDR3 region has 16 residues.

The gene calls are TRBV20-1 and TRBJ1-4, with D tentatively TRBD1 (6 bases). Germline values: CDR1 DFQATT, CDR2 SNEGSKA (reference sequence). The CDR3 is made up of 15 amino acids. The V end was cut by 6 bases, the J end by 5 bases, with 19 bases between. The CDR3 region is CSATAMGGANEKLFF. CDR3 DNA sequence: TGCAGTGCCACAGCGATGGGGGGCGCGAATGAAAAACTGTTTTTT.

The rearrangement links TRBV28 to TRBJ2-7; 10 nucleotides line up with TRBD1. V dropped 6 bases and J dropped 4; count of bases not matched to a gene: 6. The germline V gene encodes CDR1 MDHEN and CDR2 SYDVKM. The CDR3 totals 14 residues. DNA of the CDR3: TGTGCCAGCAGATGGACAGGGGGGAAATACGAGCAGTACTTC. Its translation is CASRWTGGKYEQYF. Full variable domain (remainder filled in from reference TRBV28 and TRBJ2-7): DVKVTQSSRYLVKRTGEKVFLECVQDMDHENMFWYRQDPGLGLRLIYFSYDVKMKEKGDIPEGYSVSREKKERFSLILESASTNQTSMYLCASRWTGGKYEQYFGPGTRLTVT.

V is TRBV11-2 and J is TRBJ1-4, with D possibly matching TRBD1 (6 bases). The CDR3 runs 15 residues. The ends were cut back, 5 bases at V and 3 bases at J, with 13 bases in the middle. Germline loops: CDR1 SGHAT, CDR2 FQNNGV. Here the CDR3 reads CASSLYRVSNEKLFF. CDR3 bases: TGTGCCAGCAGCCTATACAGGGTGTCTAATGAAAAACTGTTTTTT.

This clonotype was found a few times. The CDR3 is CASSPYYEQYF. For the CDR3, the DNA is TGTGCCAGCAGTCCATACTACGAGCAGTACTTC. The gene calls are TRBV28 and TRBJ2-7; no definite D call. Germline CDR1 MDHEN, CDR2 SYDVKM. The CDR3 length is 11 residues. Trimming removed 5 bases at V and 3 bases at J, with 5 bases between.

This clonotype occurred a few times. The gene calls are TRBV29-1 and TRBJ1-1; no definite D call. In germline, CDR1 is SQVTM, CDR2 ANQGSEA. Trimming stripped 4 bases from V and 5 bases from J, with 14 bases between. The CDR3 runs 13 residues. CDR3 sequence (DNA): TGCAGCGTTGGGTCGGCCCGTCGGACTGAAGCTTTCTTT. Protein: CSVGSARRTEAFF.

The gene calls are TRBV5-1 and TRBJ2-3, with TRBD2 matching over 10 bases. Trimming removed 3 bases from V and 1 base from J; junction bases left unmatched: 2. This CDR3 is built from 15 residues. The germline CDR1 and CDR2 sequences are SGHRS and YFSETQ. This chain's CDR3 is CASSWLAGGTDTQYF. The CDR3 nucleotides read TGCGCCAGCAGCTGGCTAGCGGGAGGCACAGATACGCAGTATTTT.